This entry concerns a single T cell receptor beta chain. At one end the junction does not follow the germline gene, possibly because of a read error. This record comes from a study of tumor-infiltrating lymphocytes in primary liver carcinoma. The V gene's germline CDR1 is SQVTM and CDR2 ANQGSEA. The CDR3 sequence is 15 residues long. Starting from 500 ng of total RNA, TCR beta cDNA was produced with a primer in the constant region. Three nested multiplex PCR rounds, a slightly modified ARM-PCR, produced the libraries for TCR beta. A C-beta reverse primer and TRBV1-TRBV30 forward primers served in each of the first two PCR rounds, at 10 cycles apiece. In TCRdb, the multiplex PCR reads were re-called with MiXCR into one record per CDR3 protein. The sample lists around 330,000 distinct CDR3 sequences; 50% to 70% were seen once. Blood RNA was derived from unsorted whole blood, and germline DNA was extracted too.

The chain couples TRBV29-1 to TRBJ2-3; D tentatively fits TRBD1 or TRBD2 (5 bases each). The clonotype was recovered from a man aged 35 to 55 with primary liver carcinoma and hepatitis B virus infection. Sequencing was carried out using peripheral blood. This CDR3 is CSVGAGWGMRDMQYF. The CDR3 bases are TGCAGTGTTGGGGCAGGTTGGGGGATGAGAGATATGCAGTATTTT.